This T cell receptor beta chain is from a study of control samples from healthy donors and cancer patients. Measured with immunoSEQ multiplex PCR; TCRdb has only the in-frame clones, and not every one. The sample lists 65,000 to 90,000 clones, approximately 91% seen once, with approximately 8.8% in the top ten. The sequence was collected from a woman aged 50 to 60 with colorectal cancer. Input material: PBMCs.

The CDR3 DNA sequence: TGTGCCACCAGCAGACCCGGGGCCGGATGGACGCAGTATTTT. It codes for CATSRPGAGWTQYF. The chain combines TRBV15 with TRBJ2-3; D assignment may be TRBD1 or TRBD2 (5 bases each). The germline V gene encodes CDR1 LNHNV and CDR2 YYDKDF (reference sequence). The CDR3 covers 14 residues. Trimming pared 2 bases from V and 9 bases from J, leaving 15 bases between. The full variable domain, its missing parts supplied by reference TRBV15 and TRBJ2-3, is DAMVIQNPRYQVTQFGKPVTLSCSQTLNHNVMYWYQQKSSQAPKLLFHYYDKDFNNEADTPDNFQSRRPNTSFCFLDIRSPGLGDTAMYLCATSRPGAGWTQYFGPGTRLTVL.